The rows below give T cell receptor beta chains drawn from one sample of a study of blood T cell repertoires in COVID-19. Only in-frame clones appear in the TCRdb table, and some are missing; sequencing was by immunoSEQ multiplex PCR. This table has over 200,000 clones, just over 85% appearing once. Sequencing was performed on PBMCs or T cells enriched from blood (not recorded which). The receptors derive from a man aged 18-30 years who had recovered from COVID-19. CDR3s include the opening cysteine and the closing phenylalanine or tryptophan. Each record gives: clone size, J gene, D gene, CDR3 length, V gene, CDR3 DNA, CDR3 protein. A D gene is named only where the DNA matches it firmly. Clone size is not always given. Where it is, it says once, few, many or a class for expanded clones.

size: -
J: TRBJ2-7
D: TRBD1
length: 14
V: TRBV7-6
DNA: TGTGCCAGCGCCGGGGGGACAGGGTTTCGGGAGCAGTACTTC
CDR3: CASAGGTGFREQYF

size: -
J: TRBJ2-1
D: -
length: 15
V: TRBV5-4
DNA: TGTGCCAGCAGCTTGACTAGCTCCTCCTACAATGAGCAGTTCTTC
CDR3: CASSLTSSSYNEQFF

size: -
J: TRBJ2-7
D: -
length: 17
V: TRBV21-1
DNA: TGTGCCAGCAGCAAAGGGGCGGGGAGAAATTTTACCTACGAGCAGTACTTC
CDR3: CASSKGAGRNFTYEQYF

size: -
J: TRBJ1-5
D: TRBD1
length: 19
V: TRBV7-6
DNA: TGTGCCAGCAGCTTAGCTCATGCCGGGACAGGGGGAGGCAATCAGCCCCAGCATTTT
CDR3: CASSLAHAGTGGGNQPQHF

size: -
J: TRBJ2-1
D: TRBD1
length: 15
V: TRBV7-9
DNA: TGTGCCAGCAGCCACGGACAGGGTGCCTACAATGAGCAGTTCTTC
CDR3: CASSHGQGAYNEQFF

size: few
J: TRBJ2-4
D: -
length: 15
V: TRBV18
DNA: TGTGCCAGCTCAGAGCCGGGGTTAGCCACAAACATTCAGTACTTC
CDR3: CASSEPGLATNIQYF

size: -
J: TRBJ1-6
D: TRBD1
length: 17
V: TRBV27
DNA: TGTGCCAGCAGTACCTCGACAGGGTCCTCCTATAATTCACCCCTCCACTTT
CDR3: CASSTSTGSSYNSPLHF

size: -
J: TRBJ2-3
D: TRBD2
length: 17
V: TRBV27
DNA: TGTGCCAGCAGTACCAGTCGGGGCGGGAGGTGGACAGATACGCAGTATTTT
CDR3: CASSTSRGGRWTDTQYF

size: -
J: TRBJ1-1
D: -
length: 13
V: TRBV27
DNA: TGTGCCAGCAGTCCCACAATAAACACTGAAGCTTTCTTT
CDR3: CASSPTINTEAFF

size: -
J: TRBJ1-2
D: -
length: 12
V: TRBV10-3
DNA: TGTGCCGCAGGTACAGCGGCCTATGGCTACACCTTC
CDR3: CAAGTAAYGYTF

size: -
J: TRBJ2-7
D: TRBD1
length: 13
V: TRBV6-5
DNA: TGTGCCAGCAGTAGAGGACAGGGGGACGAGCAGTACTTC
CDR3: CASSRGQGDEQYF

size: -
J: TRBJ1-4
D: TRBD1
length: 14
V: TRBV3-1/TRBV3-2
DNA: TGTGCCAGCAGTGATGGACAGGGGGGCGAAAAACTGTTTTTT
CDR3: CASSDGQGGEKLFF

size: -
J: TRBJ2-7
D: TRBD1
length: 13
V: TRBV29-1
DNA: TGCAGCGTTCGAGGGGGACAGGAGTACGAGCAGTACTTC
CDR3: CSVRGGQEYEQYF

size: -
J: TRBJ2-7
D: TRBD2
length: 15
V: TRBV5-1
DNA: TGCGCCAGCAGCTTGGGGATAGCGGGGACGTACGAGCAGTACTTC
CDR3: CASSLGIAGTYEQYF

size: -
J: TRBJ1-2
D: TRBD1
length: 13
V: TRBV6-5
DNA: TGTGCCAGCAGATCTACAGGGGTCGGCGGCTACACCTTC
CDR3: CASRSTGVGGYTF

size: once
J: TRBJ1-6
D: -
length: 13
V: TRBV14
DNA: TGTGCCAGCAGCCAAGATCGGGGATCACCCCTCCACTTT
CDR3: CASSQDRGSPLHF

size: -
J: TRBJ1-5
D: TRBD1
length: 20
V: TRBV28
DNA: TGTGCCAGCAGACGAGACAGGACAGGGAGGGGTATGTATAGCAATCAGCCCCAGCATTTT
CDR3: CASRRDRTGRGMYSNQPQHF

size: -
J: TRBJ2-1
D: -
length: 15
V: TRBV13
DNA: TGTGCCAGCAGCTTAACAGGGAGCTCCTACAATGAGCAGTTCTTC
CDR3: CASSLTGSSYNEQFF

size: -
J: TRBJ2-7
D: TRBD1
length: 13
V: TRBV19
DNA: TGTGCCAGTAGTACCACACACAGGGGCGAGCAGTACTTC
CDR3: CASSTTHRGEQYF

size: -
J: TRBJ2-1
D: -
length: 15
V: TRBV6-6
DNA: TGTGCCAGCAGTTTATCCTCCGGGACCTACAATGAGCAGTTCTTC
CDR3: CASSLSSGTYNEQFF

size: -
J: TRBJ2-7
D: -
length: 15
V: TRBV7-9
DNA: TGTGCCAGCAGCCCCACCATCTCACGGGATGGGGAGCAGTACTTC
CDR3: CASSPTISRDGEQYF

size: -
J: TRBJ1-6
D: -
length: 15
V: TRBV19
DNA: TGTGCCAGTAGTATTTCGGCAGGGTTGAATTCACCCCTCCACTTT
CDR3: CASSISAGLNSPLHF

size: many
J: TRBJ2-7
D: TRBD2
length: 14
V: TRBV27
DNA: TGTGCCAGCAGTTTTTACGCGGGAGGGTCCGAGCAGTACTTC
CDR3: CASSFYAGGSEQYF

size: -
J: TRBJ1-6
D: -
length: 17
V: TRBV25-1
DNA: TGTGCCAGCAGTGAATACTCACAGGCCACCGATAATTCACCCCTCCACTTT
CDR3: CASSEYSQATDNSPLHF